This T cell receptor beta chain was sequenced in a study of T cells in Graves' hyperthyroidism and ophthalmopathy. Amplified TCR beta CDR3 regions came from RNA transcripts. HTBI primers were the set used in a first-round RT-PCR of the TCR CDR3. TCRdb ran MiXCR on the multiplex PCR reads and lists one entry per CDR3 protein. Among under 700,000 distinct CDR3 sequences listed, over 15% were seen once. In germline, CDR1 is DFQATT, CDR2 SNEGSKA (reference sequence). The CDR3 sequence is 13 residues long. This clonotype was detected a few times. The J gene is TRBJ2-2, the V gene TRBV20-1; TRBD1 or TRBD2 may be the D gene (6 bases each). The origin of this receptor is a woman aged 18-29 years with Graves' hyperthyroidism. Sequenced sample: blood. The CDR3 sequence: CRARGPNTGELFF. CDR3 sequence (DNA): TGCAGGGCTCGGGGGCCGAACACCGGGGAGCTGTTTTTT.